This TCR beta chain was sequenced in a study of CD8+CD57+ T cells in acquired aplastic anemia. V was clipped by 2 bases and J by 8 bases; unmatched bases: 8. The CDR3 contains 15 residues. The germline CDR1 and CDR2 sequences are SGDLS and YYNGEE. Sequenced patients had shown CD8+CD57+ cell expansion by flow cytometry. TCR beta VDJ and CDR3 profiles were obtained from a genomic DNA template. TCRdb reprocessed the reads with MiXCR, giving one entry per CDR3 protein. The table has about 190,000 distinct CDR3 sequences, just under 50% seen once. In its sample, this clonotype was seen many times. The source material was sorted CD4+, CD8+, or CD8+CD57+ T cells (not recorded which) from PBMCs. This receptor was obtained from a human donor with aplastic anemia. V is TRBV9 and J is TRBJ2-1; TRBD2 agrees at 9 bases. CDR3 nucleotides: TGTGCCAGCAGCGTGACCCCTAGCGGGATTTATGAGCAGTTCTTC. This sequence encodes CASSVTPSGIYEQFF.